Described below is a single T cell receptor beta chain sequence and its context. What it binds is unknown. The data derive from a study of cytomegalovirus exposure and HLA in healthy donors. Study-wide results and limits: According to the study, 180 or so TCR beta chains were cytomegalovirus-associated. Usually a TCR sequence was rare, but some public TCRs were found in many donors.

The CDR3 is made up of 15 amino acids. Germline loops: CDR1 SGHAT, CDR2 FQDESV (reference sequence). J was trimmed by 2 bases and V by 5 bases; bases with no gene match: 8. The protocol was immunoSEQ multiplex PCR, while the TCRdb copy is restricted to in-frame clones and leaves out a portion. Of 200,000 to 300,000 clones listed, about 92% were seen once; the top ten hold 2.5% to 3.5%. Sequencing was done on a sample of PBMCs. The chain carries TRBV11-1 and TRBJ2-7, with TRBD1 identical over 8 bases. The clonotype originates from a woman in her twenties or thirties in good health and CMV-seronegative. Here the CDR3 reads CASSRSTGAPYEQYF. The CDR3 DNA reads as TGTGCCAGCAGCCGTTCGACAGGGGCCCCCTACGAGCAGTACTTC.